The source of this TCR beta chain is a study of blood T cell repertoires in COVID-19. This clone is a singleton in its sample. With 1 base removed from V and 2 bases from J, the gap between germline ends came to 9 bases. The V gene's germline CDR1 is LGHNA and CDR2 YNFKEQ. This CDR3 region has 14 residues. Generated by immunoSEQ multiplex PCR, the TCRdb table keeps only in-frame clones and is missing some. The table includes more than 110,000 clones, about four fifths detected once. This rearrangement joins TRBV4-2 to TRBJ2-7; D gene uncertain. Sequenced material: PBMCs or T cells enriched from blood (not recorded which). The receptor's source is a woman aged 18-35 years who had been exposed to COVID-19. The CDR3 coding sequence is TGTGCCAGCAGCCAAGGTCCCACTACCTACGAGCAGTACTTC. It translates to CASSQGPTTYEQYF.